Listed here are 16 T cell receptor beta chains from one sample, sequenced in a study of blood T cell repertoires in COVID-19. Profiled with immunoSEQ multiplex PCR; TCRdb holds only in-frame clones, not every one. The data show roughly 330,000 clones, with about 87% seen just once and around 5% held by the top ten. Sequencing was carried out using PBMCs or T cells enriched from blood (not recorded which). The receptor set was obtained from a young man who had recovered from COVID-19.

In this sample, this clone turned up a few times. V usage is TRBV7-2 and J usage is TRBJ1-1; D might be TRBD1 (5 bases). The CDR3 spans 16 residues. The germline gives CDR1 SGHTA, CDR2 FQGNSA. V was shortened by 1 base and J by 0 bases, with 12 bases between the two germline ends. The CDR3 sequence: CASSLVFDRMNTEAFF. Written as DNA, the CDR3 is TGTGCCAGCAGCTTAGTTTTCGACAGAATGAACACTGAAGCTTTCTTT.

The rearrangement links TRBV3-1 (or the pseudogene TRBV3-2) to TRBJ2-1; D is possibly TRBD1 (5 bases). Trimming stripped 3 bases from V and 3 bases from J, with 12 bases between. The germline gives CDR1 LGHDT, CDR2 YNNKEL (reference sequence). CDR3 length: 15 amino acids. The CDR3 sequence: CASSQRTGYYNEQFF. As DNA, the CDR3 is TGTGCCAGCAGCCAGAGAACAGGTTACTACAATGAGCAGTTCTTC.

This chain connects TRBV12-3 or TRBV12-4 to TRBJ2-2; D is ambiguous. Deletions cut 7 bases from V and 6 bases from J, with 9 bases between. The length of the CDR3 is 12 residues. Written as DNA, the CDR3 is TGTGCCAGCACCCTGTACTCCGGGGAGCTGTTTTTT. Protein sequence: CASTLYSGELFF.

The chain joins TRBV10-3 to TRBJ2-7; 9 bases line up with TRBD2. The CDR3 runs 16 residues. Germline CDR1 reads ENHRY; CDR2 reads SYGVKD. Trimming at V came to 2 bases and at J to 4 bases, leaving 9 bases not matched to a gene. The CDR3 spells CAISESRIAGAYEQYF. The CDR3 DNA reads as TGTGCCATCAGTGAGAGCAGGATAGCGGGGGCTTACGAGCAGTACTTC.

The chain uses TRBV5-6 and TRBJ2-4, with 7 bases that match TRBD1. Germline trimming cut 0 bases from V and 7 bases from J; bases unmatched to any gene: 7. The length of the CDR3 is 15 residues. Germline assignment: CDR1 SGHDT and CDR2 YYEEEE. DNA of the CDR3: TGTGCCAGCAGCTTGGAGGGACAGTGGGGGAACATTCAGTACTTC. Translating gives CASSLEGQWGNIQYF.

The chain couples TRBV11-2 to TRBJ2-7, with TRBD1 as a possible D gene (6 bases). V lost 4 bases and J 2 bases, leaving 15 bases between the germline ends. The germline CDR1 and CDR2 sequences are SGHAT and FQNNGV. The length of the CDR3 is 15 residues. In nucleotides, the CDR3 is TGTGCCAGCAGCTCCACCCGACAGGACGCCTACGAGCAGTACTTC. Its translation: CASSSTRQDAYEQYF. Drawing the rest from reference TRBV11-2 and TRBJ2-7, the complete variable domain is EAGVAQSPRYKIIEKRQSVAFWCNPISGHATLYWYQQILGQGPKLLIQFQNNGVVDDSQLPKDRFSAERLKGVDSTLKIQPAKLEDSAVYLCASSSTRQDAYEQYFGPGTRLTVT.

This clone was picked up one time. The rearrangement uses TRBV4-2 and TRBJ1-2, with 12 bases matching TRBD1. J lost 7 bases, V lost 4 bases, and 7 bases had no gene match. Germline V gene lookup returns CDR1 LGHNA and CDR2 YNFKEQ. There are 15 residues in the CDR3. The CDR3 spells CASSPEGTGGSGYTF. As DNA, the CDR3 is TGTGCCAGCAGCCCCGAAGGGACAGGGGGCTCTGGCTACACCTTC.

A word on this clone: Germline is not matched at one junction end, which may reflect a read error. This chain uses TRBV2 with TRBJ1-1; tentative D call: TRBD1 (5 bases). The CDR3 has 16 amino acids. Germline assignment: CDR1 SNHLY and CDR2 FYNNEI. CDR3 sequence: CASREDSGSMNTEAFF. The CDR3 DNA follows: TGTGCCAGCAGAGAAGACAGTGGAAGTATGAACACTGAAGCTTTCTTT.

The chain uses TRBV2 and TRBJ1-5; possibly TRBD1 for D (5 bases). V lost 1 base and J lost 7, with 11 bases in between. This CDR3 contains 14 residues. Looked up from germline, CDR1 is SNHLY and CDR2 is FYNNEI. The CDR3 here is CASSEGRAGQPQHF. Here the CDR3 DNA reads TGTGCCAGCAGTGAAGGCAGGGCAGGGCAGCCCCAGCATTTT.

The chain recombines TRBV27 with TRBJ1-1; unclear D gene. The germline V and J ends were trimmed by 4 bases and 8 bases, with 8 bases remaining between them. From germline, CDR1 is MNHEY and CDR2 SMNVEV (reference sequence). The CDR3 loop spans 11 amino acids. The CDR3 loop reads CASSWGAEAFF. The CDR3 nucleotides read TGTGCCAGCAGTTGGGGAGCAGAAGCTTTCTTT.

V and J are TRBV6-5 and TRBJ1-1; no clear D. There are 12 residues in the CDR3. V lost 2 bases and J lost 8, with 9 bases in between. CDR1 is MNHEY and CDR2 is SVGAGI in the germline V gene. Written as DNA, the CDR3 is TGTGCCAGCAGTTACCCTGGCTTAGAAGCTTTCTTT. It codes for CASSYPGLEAFF.

The V call is TRBV6-8, the J call TRBJ1-6, with 12 bases identical to TRBD1. The CDR3 extends over 16 amino acids. Germline CDR1 and CDR2: MNHGY and SAAAGT. Germline trimming cut 2 bases from V and 8 bases from J; bases unmatched to any gene: 4. Written as DNA, the CDR3 is TGTGCCAGCAGTTACCCGGGACAGGGGGCGCATTCACCCCTCCACTTT. The encoded protein is CASSYPGQGAHSPLHF.

V gene TRBV6-1 combines with J gene TRBJ1-4, with 10 bases fitting TRBD1. With V trimmed by 3 bases and J by 8 bases, 6 bases remained unmatched. In germline, CDR1 is MNHNS, CDR2 SASEGT. This CDR3 spans 15 amino acids. CDR3 in DNA: TGTGCCAGCAGTGACCGACAGGGGGCCCGCGAAAAACTGTTTTTT. This encodes CASSDRQGAREKLFF.

V and J are TRBV5-1 and TRBJ2-7; D not resolved. Germline assignment: CDR1 SGHRS and CDR2 YFSETQ. The CDR3 consists of 13 residues. Trimming cost V 3 bases and J 0 bases, with 7 bases left between them. The CDR3 DNA reads as TGCGCCAGCAGCTCTGGCAGCTCCTACGAGCAGTACTTC. It codes for CASSSGSSYEQYF.

V gene TRBV5-1 combines with J gene TRBJ2-3; TRBD1 matches at 7 bases. V was pared by 3 bases and J by 6 bases, with 7 bases of the junction left unmatched. The CDR3 loop spans 14 amino acids. Germline V gives CDR1 SGHRS, CDR2 YFSETQ. The CDR3 nucleotides read TGCGCCAGCAGCTGGCAGGGGGATCGGGATACGCAGTATTTT. Translated, it gives CASSWQGDRDTQYF.

This clone was seen once. J is TRBJ2-7 and V is TRBV28; TRBD2 might be the D (5 bases). The CDR3 runs to 13 residues. Germline V gives CDR1 MDHEN, CDR2 SYDVKM. Trimming cost V 5 bases and J 5 bases, with 13 bases left between them. The CDR3 DNA sequence: TGTGCCAGCAGTACGGGCGAGGGCAACGAGCAGTACTTC. Protein: CASSTGEGNEQYF. Full variable domain (rest looked up from reference TRBV28 and TRBJ2-7): DVKVTQSSRYLVKRTGEKVFLECVQDMDHENMFWYRQDPGLGLRLIYFSYDVKMKEKGDIPEGYSVSREKKERFSLILESASTNQTSMYLCASSTGEGNEQYFGPGTRLTVT.